The rows below give T cell receptor beta chains drawn from one sample of a study of T cells in Graves' hyperthyroidism and ophthalmopathy. TCRdb fed the multiplex PCR reads into MiXCR, producing one record per CDR3 protein. In the table there are approximately 430,000 distinct CDR3 sequences, 14% to 15% of which are singletons. Sequenced sample: blood. The source is a young man with Graves' ophthalmopathy. CDR3s leave out the opening cysteine and the closing phenylalanine or tryptophan.

TRBV7-9 | ASSIHRDHSYNEQF
TRBV2 | ASRARRTNEKLF
TRBV13 | ASSSGTTYNEQF
TRBV18 | ASSPTPGQGNGYT
TRBV6-1 | ASTPRRGVGNSPLH
TRBV9 | ASSVTSGSDEQY
TRBV19 | ASSIGVRTGELF
TRBV7-9 | ASPPAGGPSDTQY
TRBV12-3/TRBV12-4 | ASSLMRNTEAF
TRBV6-5 | ASSYGGSGANVLT
TRBV6-1 | ASSEGTRGRVGQY
TRBV5-6 | ASSLIRDYYNEQF
TRBV10-3 | AISLSSGGGDTGELF
TRBV10-3 | ATQTGTNEKLF
TRBV7-3 | ASSLATGYFEERTNEKLF
TRBV5-1 | ASSPPDSNEQF
TRBV7-9 | ASSFQTPGQGTGYT
TRBV7-8 | ASSLAGHEQY
TRBV7-9 | ASSSSGTTGNTIY
TRBV30 | AWTRQQGYSPLH
TRBV4-1 | ASSLLSGSRYEQY
TRBV9 | ASSVASEVTGELF